This T cell receptor (beta chain) is from a study of cytomegalovirus exposure and HLA in healthy donors. Overall study findings and caveats: The authors confirmed in vitro that a few CMV-associated chains were specific for CMV antigens. Among the sequence variants, a highly shared cluster was likely an artifact of sequencing. In a later analysis, HLA-C alleles had the fewest associated TCRs, DRB1 alleles the most.

Trimming stripped 7 bases from V and 9 bases from J, with 16 bases between. The CDR3 spans 13 residues. The germline gives CDR1 SNHLY, CDR2 FYNNEI. In the PCR, 60 Vbeta and 13 Jbeta primers were used. TCRdb's copy holds only in-frame clones and misses some; the assay was immunoSEQ multiplex PCR. The sample has 90,000 to 110,000 clones, around 86% seen once. In the case of this clone: The target antigen is unknown.

V and J are TRBV2 and TRBJ2-1, with no clear D. Sequencing used PBMCs. The sequence was obtained from a young man in good health and CMV-seropositive. CDR3 sequence reads: CASKEGRGGEQFF. The CDR3 region has the DNA TGTGCCAGCAAGGAAGGTCGTGGCGGTGAGCAGTTCTTC.